This T cell receptor beta chain was recovered during a study of T-cell memory formation after mild COVID-19. Study overall: TCR clusters mostly belonged to single donors.

Only a few counts were recorded for this clonotype. What it binds is unknown. One entry per CDR3 protein, called by TCRdb with MiXCR from the 5' RACE reads. The sample lists 400,000 to 500,000 distinct CDR3 sequences; roughly 20% were seen once. CDR3 length: 13 amino acids. Trimming removed 5 bases from V and 5 bases from J, with 7 bases in between. General observations from the study: Researchers found some responding clones in pre-infection memory, a sign that cross-reactive memory joined. Nothing showed for sure that second-wave clones peaking on day 37 were SARS-CoV-2 specific.

Sequenced: PBMCs or a T cell subset sorted from them (not recorded which). This sequence originates from an adult woman who had mild COVID-19 (a few samples of this study predate the infection). Cell type and time point are not known. V and J are TRBV12-3 or TRBV12-4 and TRBJ1-6; D is unresolved. The CDR3 spells CASSTRHNSPLHF. CDR3 sequence (DNA): TGTGCCAGCAGTACTCGACATAATTCACCCCTCCACTTT.